A single sample gave rise to the 17 T cell receptor beta chains below, sequenced in a study of blood T cell repertoires in COVID-19. Libraries were prepared by immunoSEQ multiplex PCR; TCRdb keeps only in-frame clonotypes and omits some of them. The sample contains 150,000 or so clones, approximately 80% of which appear only once. Sample: PBMCs or T cells enriched from blood (not recorded which). These TCRs come from a man in his fifties or sixties who had recovered from COVID-19.

The chain combines TRBV19 with TRBJ2-2; tentatively, D is TRBD2 (5 bases). Germline CDR1 and CDR2: LNHDA and SQIVND (reference sequence). With 10 bases removed from V and 1 base from J, the gap between germline ends came to 10 bases. The CDR3 length is 13 residues. CDR3 sequence: CATEGGNTGELFF. CDR3 DNA: TGTGCCACCGAGGGTGGGAACACCGGGGAGCTGTTTTTT.

The count of this clone is one. The chain employs TRBV28 and TRBJ2-7, with a tentative D call TRBD1 (6 bases). CDR3 length: 14 amino acids. Per the germline V gene, CDR1 is MDHEN and CDR2 is SYDVKM. V lost 6 bases to trimming and J lost 5 bases, with 17 bases between them. The CDR3 DNA follows: TGTGCCAGCAGAGAACAGGGAACACTAGACGAGCAGTACTTC. Its protein product is CASREQGTLDEQYF.

The chain employs TRBV24-1 and TRBJ2-3; the match to TRBD1 covers 9 bases. The CDR3 runs to 16 residues. Unmatched junction bases numbered 8, after V lost 4 bases and J lost 4 bases. CDR1 KGHDR and CDR2 SFDVKD come from the germline V gene. The CDR3 reads CATSDPGTGMPDTQYF. The CDR3 region has the DNA TGTGCCACCAGTGACCCCGGGACAGGGATGCCAGATACGCAGTATTTT.

CDR3 region: CASSSNRGRTEAFF. CDR3 nucleotides: TGTGCCAGCAGCTCGAACAGGGGCAGGACTGAAGCTTTCTTT. The V gene is TRBV5-4, the J gene TRBJ1-1, with 7 bases lining up with TRBD1. The CDR3 is 14 amino acids. V lost 3 bases and J lost 5; bases outside the gene matches: 7. Germline V gives CDR1 SGHNT, CDR2 YYREEE (reference sequence).

The gene calls are TRBV30 and TRBJ2-1; unclear D gene. V dropped 6 bases and J dropped 0 bases, with 9 bases sitting between them. Germline CDR1 is GTSNPN and CDR2 is SVGIG (reference sequence). The CDR3 has 13 residues. The CDR3 nucleotides are TGTGCCTGTGACACCTACTCCTACAATGAGCAGTTCTTC. It is translated as CACDTYSYNEQFF.

The genes are TRBV5-1 and TRBJ1-5; 8 nucleotides agree with TRBD1. CDR1 is SGHRS, CDR2 YFSETQ, per germline. With V trimmed by 1 base and J by 6 bases, 3 bases remained unmatched. This CDR3 contains 14 residues. The CDR3: CASSLTGGFQPQHF. The CDR3 region has the DNA TGCGCCAGCAGCTTGACAGGGGGATTTCAGCCCCAGCATTTT.

The V gene is TRBV28, the J gene TRBJ2-5, with D maybe TRBD2 (6 bases). This CDR3 comprises 16 residues. V dropped 5 bases and J dropped 0 bases, with 16 bases sitting between them. CDR1 and CDR2 (germline): MDHEN, SYDVKM. CDR3 sequence: CASSGGTAVYQETQYF. CDR3 nucleotide sequence: TGTGCCAGCAGTGGAGGGACGGCGGTGTACCAAGAGACCCAGTACTTC. Looking up the rest from reference TRBV28 and TRBJ2-5 gives the full variable domain: DVKVTQSSRYLVKRTGEKVFLECVQDMDHENMFWYRQDPGLGLRLIYFSYDVKMKEKGDIPEGYSVSREKKERFSLILESASTNQTSMYLCASSGGTAVYQETQYFGPGTRLLVL.

In its sample, this clone was seen a few times. V is TRBV3-1 (or the pseudogene TRBV3-2) and J is TRBJ1-4; 10 bases match TRBD1. Germline CDR1 is LGHDT and CDR2 is YNNKEL (reference sequence). The V and J ends lost 3 bases and 7 bases, in that order; junction bases with no gene match: 5. The CDR3 runs 15 residues. Here the CDR3 DNA reads TGTGCCAGCAGCCAGGGACAGGGGAGAGGTGAAAAACTGTTTTTT. Translating it yields CASSQGQGRGEKLFF.

The chain links TRBV2 to TRBJ2-2, with D perhaps TRBD2 (5 bases). Trimming shortened V by 7 bases and J by 5 bases, and 11 bases separated the two germline ends. The length of the CDR3 is 13 residues. Germline V gene lookup returns CDR1 SNHLY and CDR2 FYNNEI. The CDR3 spells CASKRERTGELFF. In DNA, the CDR3 is TGTGCCAGCAAGAGGGAGAGGACCGGGGAGCTGTTTTTT.

A word on this clone: The same CDR3 is also encoded by other DNA sequences in this sample. The chain carries TRBV18 and TRBJ2-1; the D call may be TRBD1 or TRBD2 (7 bases each). The V end lost 6 bases, the J end lost 8 bases, and 11 bases lay between the germline ends. The CDR3 runs to 12 residues. Looked up from germline, CDR1 is KGHSH and CDR2 is LQKENI. This CDR3 is CASSPGGDEQFF. CDR3 DNA: TGTGCCAGCTCTCCAGGGGGGGATGAGCAGTTCTTC.

The chain joins TRBV6-5 to TRBJ1-3; tentative D call: TRBD1 (5 bases). The V gene lost 6 bases and the J gene lost 2 bases, with 14 bases spanning the gap. Germline V CDR1 and CDR2: MNHEY, SVGAGI. This CDR3 region has 15 residues. This CDR3 is CASRALDRAGNTIYF. CDR3 bases: TGTGCCAGCAGAGCCCTAGACAGAGCTGGAAACACCATATATTTT.

The chain couples TRBV2 to TRBJ2-7; 8 bases match TRBD1. This CDR3 region has 13 residues. Germline V gene sequence: CDR1 SNHLY, CDR2 FYNNEI. V was clipped by 4 bases and J by 7 bases; unmatched bases: 6. Written as DNA, the CDR3 is TGTGCCAGCAGTGCGGACAGGGCAGAAGAGCAGTACTTC. Protein product: CASSADRAEEQYF.

V gene TRBV10-2 combines with J gene TRBJ2-3, with D tentatively TRBD1 (5 bases). The length of the CDR3 is 14 residues. The germline gives CDR1 WSHSY, CDR2 SAAADI. Trimming took 5 bases from V and 1 from J, leaving 10 bases between them. Written as DNA, the CDR3 is TGCGCCAGCAGTCAGACAGAAGGCACAGATACGCAGTATTTT. It specifies CASSQTEGTDTQYF.

The J gene is TRBJ2-5, the V gene TRBV4-1; 7 bases fit TRBD1. Germline-derived CDR1 and CDR2 are MGHRA and YSYEKL. The CDR3 totals 17 residues. Trimming at V came to 0 bases and at J to 5 bases, leaving 12 bases not matched to a gene. The CDR3: CASSQEAPGGLRETQYF. The CDR3 nucleotides are TGCGCCAGCAGCCAAGAGGCCCCAGGGGGTTTGAGGGAGACCCAGTACTTC.

The rearrangement links TRBV18 to TRBJ2-2; 10 bases are a match to TRBD2. V trimming: 1 base; J trimming: 6 bases; junction bases outside the gene matches: 11. The CDR3 loop spans 18 amino acids. In germline, CDR1 is KGHSH, CDR2 LQKENI. The CDR3 protein is CASSPLQHGTSAPGELFF. The CDR3 DNA follows: TGTGCCAGCTCACCACTCCAGCATGGGACTAGCGCTCCCGGGGAGCTGTTTTTT.

The V gene is TRBV7-3, the J gene TRBJ2-2; D gene uncertain. The germline gives CDR1 SGHTA, CDR2 FQGTGA. The CDR3 sequence is 12 residues long. Trimming pared 5 bases from V and 7 bases from J, leaving 8 bases between. CDR3 in amino acids: CASSLNSGELFF. CDR3 in DNA: TGTGCCAGCAGCCTTAATAGCGGGGAGCTGTTTTTT. Full variable domain (missing parts from reference TRBV7-3 and TRBJ2-2): GAGVSQTPSNKVTEKGKYVELRCDPISGHTALYWYRQSLGQGPEFLIYFQGTGAADDSGLPNDRFFAVRPEGSVSTLKIQRTERGDSAVYLCASSLNSGELFFGEGSRLTVL.

This clone was counted a few times. This chain joins TRBV28 and TRBJ1-4; D gene ambiguous. The CDR3 contains 11 residues. V was clipped by 7 bases and J by 15 bases, with 15 bases between them. Per germline, CDR1 MDHEN and CDR2 SYDVKM. DNA of the CDR3: TGTGCCAGCAATGATCCTCATGAGGTGTTTTTT. This sequence encodes CASNDPHEVFF.